This TCR beta chain was observed in a study of blood T cell repertoires in COVID-19. Study-level background: Samples came from the United States, Italy and Spain, spanning acute and convalescent COVID-19. T cells, B-cell-depleted T cells, or PBMCs supplied cDNA or gDNA.

Per the study methods: Amplification of reference gene primers provided the estimated nucleated cell counts. Method: immunoSEQ multiplex PCR; TCRdb's copy keeps in-frame clones and lacks some. That table is the source of V, J and clone size, and D and trimming were worked out from the DNA. The sample has 200,000 to 300,000 clones; over 70% are singletons. J lost 15 bases, V lost 9 bases, and 8 bases had no gene match. Germline lookup yields CDR1 WNHNN and CDR2 SYGVQD (reference sequence). The CDR3 is 13 residues long. Input material: peripheral blood. This receptor was taken from a human donor in a cohort sampled during active COVID-19. The chain combines TRBV10-1 with TRBJ2-1; 16 nucleotides align to TRBD2. CDR3 protein: CASGTSGRALLFF. CDR3 in DNA: TGCGCCAGTGGGACTAGCGGGAGGGCCTTGTTGTTCTTC.